This TCR beta chain was observed in a study of blood T cell repertoires in COVID-19. Study-wide background: Acute and convalescent COVID-19 samples came from the United States, Italy and Spain.

Here immunoSEQ multiplex PCR was the method, and the copy in TCRdb shows in-frame clones only, minus some. The sample records 250,000 to 350,000 clones, 90% being singletons. This CDR3 has 18 amino acids. With 1 base clipped from V and 4 bases from J, the junction kept 12 bases outside the gene matches. Germline V gene data show CDR1 as SGHTA and CDR2 as FQGNSA. Specimen: PBMCs or T cells enriched from blood (not recorded which). The TCR comes from a woman aged 18 to 35 with acute COVID-19. The rearrangement uses TRBV7-2 and TRBJ2-5; 10 bases are a match to TRBD2. The CDR3 loop is CASSLEWTSGPLGETQYF. The DNA for the CDR3 is TGTGCCAGCAGCTTAGAGTGGACTAGCGGACCCCTAGGAGAGACCCAGTACTTC.